This T cell receptor beta chain stems from a study of OX40 agonist ivuxolimab in advanced cancers. Study overall: Two cutaneous melanoma patients and one hepatocellular carcinoma patient, three in all, had partial responses. Overall study findings and caveats: There was clonal expansion of CD4+ and CD8+ blood T cells by week 6 at 0.1 to 3.0 mg/kg. Researchers did not establish what antigens the expanded peripheral T cells target.

The CDR3 contains 16 residues. Using immunoSEQ multiplex PCR, the repertoire was profiled, and TCRdb retains in-frame clones only, with some absent. The table lists approximately 48,000 clones, 80% of them singletons. This clone appeared a single time. Its antigen is unknown. Drawing of blood for sampling happened at baseline, at cycle 4 day 1, and at cycle 7 day 1. The specimen comprised CD4+ or CD8+ T cells sorted from blood, sampled in a trial of the OX40 agonist ivuxolimab. The V call is TRBV1, the J call TRBJ1-3. TRBV1 is a pseudogene locus. This receptor was obtained from an adult with an advanced solid tumor such as melanoma, head and neck, liver or kidney cancer. The DNA for the CDR3 is TGCACCAGCAGCCAAGAAGGTGGACCGGGGGGAAACACCATATATTTT. Its protein is CTSSQEGGPGGNTIYF.